A single sample is the source of the 14 T cell receptor beta chains below, sequenced in a study of T cells in Graves' hyperthyroidism and ophthalmopathy. Amplified TCR beta CDR3 regions derived from RNA transcripts. HTBI primers were the set used in a first-round RT-PCR of the TCR CDR3. TCRdb used MiXCR to reprocess the multiplex PCR reads, holding one entry per CDR3 protein. The data show about 360,000 distinct CDR3 sequences, about 13% seen once. The sequenced sample was blood. The receptors stem from a woman aged 18-29 years with Graves' hyperthyroidism.

This clonotype showed up many times. CDR3 in DNA: TGCGCCAGCAGCCAACGGGGACATGGTCAGAACTACAATGAGCAGTTCTTC. It yields the protein CASSQRGHGQNYNEQFF. The rearrangement links TRBV4-1 to TRBJ2-1, with D perhaps TRBD1 (6 bases). The CDR3 covers 17 residues. V lost 2 bases and J lost 3, with 17 bases in between. CDR1 and CDR2 (germline): MGHRA, YSYEKL.

This clonotype was counted ten times or more. The rearrangement links TRBV18 to TRBJ2-5; D perhaps matches TRBD1 (6 bases). Trimming stripped 0 bases from V and 4 bases from J, with 12 bases between. Germline V gene lookup returns CDR1 KGHSH and CDR2 LQKENI. The CDR3 extends over 15 amino acids. As DNA, the CDR3 is TGTGCCAGCTCACCACCAGGTCCAGGGGTAGAGACCCAGTACTTC. Translating gives CASSPPGPGVETQYF.

This clonotype was recorded a few times. The genes are TRBV20-1 and TRBJ2-1; D uncertain. V lost 3 bases, J lost 14 bases, and 5 bases lay in between. Germline CDR1 is DFQATT and CDR2 is SNEGSKA (reference sequence). CDR3 size: 8 residues. The CDR3 nucleotides read TGCAGTGCTAGGAAGGAGTTCTTC. This gives the protein CSARKEFF.

This clonotype was seen repeatedly, ten times or more. The rearrangement links TRBV10-3 to TRBJ2-6; 8 bases agree with TRBD2. The V gene end was trimmed by 11 bases and the J gene end by 1 base; junction bases not matched to a gene: 16. Germline V CDR1 and CDR2: ENHRY, SYGVKD. The CDR3 has 18 residues. CDR3 amino acids: CASGGRDTLGSGANVLTF. CDR3 sequence (DNA): TGTGCCTCGGGGGGGCGGGACACCCTCGGATCTGGGGCCAACGTCCTGACTTTC.

This clonotype came up many times. The chain recombines TRBV28 with TRBJ2-7; either TRBD1 or TRBD2 may fit D (7 bases each). The length of the CDR3 is 15 residues. Germline V gene data show CDR1 as MDHEN and CDR2 as SYDVKM. Trimming left V 0 bases short and J 5 bases short, with 14 bases between. CDR3 sequence reads: CASSLWGGGIDEQYF. The CDR3 DNA follows: TGTGCCAGCAGTTTATGGGGAGGGGGCATCGACGAGCAGTACTTC.

This chain connects TRBV7-9 to TRBJ1-2; 7 bases match TRBD1. J gave up 7 bases and V 5 bases, and 13 bases lay outside the gene matches. CDR1 SEHNR and CDR2 FQNEAQ come from the germline V gene (reference sequence). This CDR3 contains 15 residues. Here the CDR3 DNA reads TGTGCCAGCAGCCTCATACAAGACAGGGAGGGTGGCTACACCTTC. It specifies CASSLIQDREGGYTF.

In this sample, this clonotype turned up many times. V and J are TRBV27 and TRBJ1-2, with TRBD1 as a possible D gene (5 bases). This CDR3 spans 13 amino acids. V lost 3 bases and J 4 bases, leaving 9 bases between the germline ends. Looked up from germline, CDR1 is MNHEY and CDR2 is SMNVEV (reference sequence). The DNA for the CDR3 is TGTGCCAGCAGTTTTTCAGGGCTCTATGGCTACACCTTC. This codes for CASSFSGLYGYTF.

Points on this clonotype: The germline gene is not matched at one end of the junction; a read error may be the cause. The chain joins TRBV19 to TRBJ1-1; 7 nucleotides align to TRBD1. Germline V gene sequence: CDR1 LNHDA, CDR2 SQIVND (reference sequence). The CDR3 is made up of 15 amino acids. Written as DNA, the CDR3 is TGTGCCAGTAGTTCGACAGGGTTTAGCGGAATTGAAGCTTTTTTT. This encodes CASSSTGFSGIEAFF.

This clonotype has more than one count but fewer than ten. J is TRBJ2-2 and V is TRBV9, with D unclear. This CDR3 has 13 residues. V shed 7 bases and J shed 5 bases, with 12 bases lying between them. Germline loops: CDR1 SGDLS, CDR2 YYNGEE. The CDR3 sequence is CASDAFQTGELFF. CDR3 nucleotide sequence: TGTGCCAGCGACGCTTTTCAAACCGGGGAGCTGTTTTTT.

This clonotype occurred many times. This chain connects TRBV12-3 or TRBV12-4 to TRBJ1-1; D call uncertain. This CDR3 spans 14 amino acids. V was pared by 8 bases and J by 4 bases, with 17 bases between. The CDR3 protein is CASSRQALSTEAFF. The DNA of the CDR3 is TGTGCCAGCTCCCGACAAGCCCTGAGCACTGAAGCTTTCTTT.

This clonotype was counted at least ten times. The J gene is TRBJ1-2, the V gene TRBV27; D possibly corresponds to TRBD1 (5 bases). Trimming pared 3 bases from V and 7 bases from J, leaving 9 bases between. This CDR3 has 12 amino acids. The germline V gene encodes CDR1 MNHEY and CDR2 SMNVEV (reference sequence). The CDR3 region has the DNA TGTGCCAGCAGTTTTGGGGGAGGTGGCTACACCTTC. Translation: CASSFGGGGYTF.

This clonotype has at least ten counts. The gene calls are TRBV5-1 and TRBJ2-5, with D unresolved. There are 14 residues in the CDR3. Trimming left V 1 base short and J 5 bases short, with 12 bases between. The germline V gene encodes CDR1 SGHRS and CDR2 YFSETQ. The CDR3 loop is CASSLSGNGETQYF. In DNA, the CDR3 is TGCGCCAGCAGCTTGTCAGGAAACGGGGAGACCCAGTACTTC.

In its sample, this clonotype was seen many times. The rearrangement joins TRBV20-1 to TRBJ1-1; 10 bases agree with TRBD1. Germline CDR1 DFQATT, CDR2 SNEGSKA (reference sequence). This CDR3 comprises 15 residues. V shed 3 bases, J shed 3 bases, and the junction held 7 bases outside the gene matches. CDR3 region: CSARLRDRGDTEAFF. CDR3 DNA: TGCAGTGCTAGGTTAAGGGACAGGGGAGACACTGAAGCTTTCTTT.

The table lists this clonotype with a few counts. This chain joins TRBV12-3 or TRBV12-4 and TRBJ2-1, with D unresolved. This CDR3 region has 11 residues. V dropped 5 bases and J dropped 11 bases, with 10 bases sitting between them. CDR3 amino acids: CASSLNGKQFF. CDR3 DNA sequence: TGTGCCAGCAGTCTCAACGGTAAGCAGTTCTTC.